Listed below are T cell receptor beta chains from one sample, sequenced in a study of blood T cell repertoires in COVID-19. Some clones are missing from TCRdb's copy, which holds only in-frame ones; the method was immunoSEQ multiplex PCR. The repertoire holds hundreds of thousands of clones, with 80% to 90% as singletons. The sample consisted of PBMCs or T cells enriched from blood (not recorded which). The receptors originated from a man younger than 35 who had recovered from COVID-19. The CDR3 runs from the conserved cysteine through the conserved F or W. A D gene is named only where the DNA matches it firmly. The size entry is marked missing in some rows and otherwise reads once, few, many or a size class.

D,V,size,J,CDR3,DNA
-,TRBV6-2/TRBV6-3,-,TRBJ1-1,CASSQLLWVGAEAFF,TGTGCCAGCAGTCAACTATTATGGGTCGGGGCTGAAGCTTTCTTT
-,TRBV5-1,-,TRBJ1-1,CASSFGPGIRNTEAFF,TGCGCCAGCAGCTTCGGCCCAGGGATAAGGAACACTGAAGCTTTCTTT
-,TRBV10-3,-,TRBJ2-1,CAINQGTSGSNEQFF,TGTGCCATCAATCAGGGGACATCAGGGAGTAATGAGCAGTTCTTC
-,TRBV7-8,once,TRBJ2-7,CASSLLLGASYEQYF,TGTGCCAGCAGCCTTCTGTTGGGGGCCTCCTACGAGCAGTACTTC
-,TRBV2,-,TRBJ1-1,CASSEAMGGTEAFF,TGTGCCAGCAGTGAAGCGATGGGGGGCACTGAAGCTTTCTTT
-,TRBV19,-,TRBJ2-3,CASKGIGTDTQYF,TGTGCCAGTAAGGGGATCGGCACAGATACGCAGTATTTT
-,TRBV7-2,-,TRBJ1-1,CASSLNAQANTEAFF,TGTGCCAGCAGCTTAAACGCACAGGCGAACACTGAAGCTTTCTTT
TRBD2,TRBV3-1/TRBV3-2,once,TRBJ2-1,CASSLPWTSGGAGEQFF,TGTGCCAGCAGCCTTCCTTGGACTAGCGGGGGGGCAGGGGAGCAGTTCTTC
-,TRBV19,-,TRBJ1-1,CASSIIAGANTEAFF,TGTGCCAGTAGTATAATAGCTGGGGCCAACACTGAAGCTTTCTTT
-,TRBV7-2,-,TRBJ2-7,CASSRGIIGLDEQYF,TGTGCCAGCAGTCGAGGGATTATCGGCCTGGACGAGCAGTACTTC
-,TRBV18,-,TRBJ1-1,CASSTGMVDTEAFF,TGTGCCAGCTCAACAGGGATGGTCGACACTGAAGCTTTCTTT
-,TRBV10-3,-,TRBJ2-1,CAISGTGYNEQFF,TGTGCCATCAGTGGTACAGGGTACAATGAGCAGTTCTTC
-,TRBV18,-,TRBJ2-7,CASSPSQGYEQYF,TGTGCCAGCTCACCATCACAGGGATACGAGCAGTACTTC
TRBD1,TRBV5-6,once,TRBJ1-4,CASSLAGDRVNGEKLFF,TGTGCCAGCAGCTTGGCCGGGGACAGGGTGAACGGTGAAAAACTGTTTTTT
TRBD1,TRBV25-1,-,TRBJ2-2,CASSDHRAGGLAGELFF,TGTGCCAGCAGTGATCACAGGGCAGGGGGCTTAGCCGGGGAGCTGTTTTTT
-,TRBV27,-,TRBJ2-1,CASSFRNEQFF,TGTGCCAGCAGTTTTCGTAATGAGCAGTTCTTC
-,TRBV4-3,-,TRBJ1-2,CASSQDVVSGTTPSGYGYTF,TGCGCCAGCAGCCAAGATGTCGTAAGCGGGACAACTCCTTCAGGCTATGGCTACACCTTC
-,TRBV19,-,TRBJ2-7,CASSSRIHEQYF,TGTGCCAGTAGTTCCAGGATCCACGAGCAGTACTTC
-,TRBV6-5,once,TRBJ2-7,CASSYGQGGSYEQYF,TGTGCCAGCAGTTACGGTCAGGGGGGTTCCTACGAGCAGTACTTC
-,TRBV28,-,TRBJ1-5,CASRPPTRQSNQPQHF,TGTGCCAGCAGGCCACCAACCCGACAGAGCAATCAGCCCCAGCATTTT
-,TRBV2,-,TRBJ1-5,CASRLPGVQPQHF,TGTGCCAGCAGATTACCAGGGGTTCAGCCCCAGCATTTT
-,TRBV24-1,-,TRBJ2-1,CATSDEQGPTYNEQFF,TGTGCCACCAGTGACGAACAGGGACCCACCTACAATGAGCAGTTCTTC
TRBD1,TRBV28,-,TRBJ1-5,CASRPGGAGNQPQHF,TGTGCCAGCAGGCCAGGGGGCGCGGGAAATCAGCCCCAGCATTTT
-,TRBV5-1,once,TRBJ1-1,CASSLSGGRQNTEAFF,TGCGCCAGCAGCTTGTCCGGCGGGCGCCAGAACACTGAAGCTTTCTTT
-,TRBV6-5,-,TRBJ1-3,CASSLQGLLDTIYF,TGTGCCAGCAGTTTACAGGGCTTATTGGACACCATATATTTT
-,TRBV3-1/TRBV3-2,once,TRBJ1-1,CASSGQTNTEAFF,TGTGCCAGCAGCGGACAGACGAACACTGAAGCTTTCTTT
-,TRBV6-2/TRBV6-3,-,TRBJ1-5,CASSYPGPFNQPQHF,TGTGCCAGCAGTTACCCAGGGCCATTCAATCAGCCCCAGCATTTT
TRBD1,TRBV11-1,-,TRBJ1-2,CASSRTGVEGYTF,TGTGCCAGCAGCCGGACAGGGGTGGAAGGCTACACCTTC
-,TRBV7-6,-,TRBJ2-1,CASSSEWANEQFF,TGTGCCAGCAGCTCCGAGTGGGCCAATGAGCAATTCTTC
TRBD1,TRBV28,-,TRBJ1-6,CASSPPGQPNSPLHF,TGTGCCAGCAGTCCCCCGGGACAGCCTAATTCACCCCTCCACTTT
TRBD2,TRBV28,once,TRBJ2-7,CASSSPAGVNEQYF,TGTGCCAGCAGTTCCCCCGCGGGGGTAAACGAGCAGTACTTC
TRBD2,TRBV27,-,TRBJ2-1,CASSIGLAEAWHEQFF,TGTGCCAGCAGTATCGGACTAGCGGAGGCTTGGCATGAGCAGTTCTTC
-,TRBV7-9,-,TRBJ1-1,CASSLVASRGAFF,TGTGCCAGCAGCTTAGTAGCCAGCCGGGGAGCTTTCTTT
TRBD1,TRBV15,-,TRBJ1-6,CATSRGDRVYNSPLHF,TGTGCCACCAGCAGAGGGGACAGGGTCTATAATTCACCCCTCCACTTT
TRBD1,TRBV7-9,-,TRBJ2-2,CASSRTLDRGLDGELFF,TGTGCCAGCAGCCGCACACTAGACAGGGGGCTGGACGGGGAGCTGTTTTTT
TRBD1,TRBV2,-,TRBJ2-7,CASSESQGAIEQYF,TGTGCCAGCAGTGAGTCTCAGGGGGCTATCGAGCAGTACTTC
-,TRBV28,-,TRBJ1-1,CASRLRGGTEAFF,TGTGCCAGCAGGCTCAGGGGAGGGACTGAAGCTTTCTTT